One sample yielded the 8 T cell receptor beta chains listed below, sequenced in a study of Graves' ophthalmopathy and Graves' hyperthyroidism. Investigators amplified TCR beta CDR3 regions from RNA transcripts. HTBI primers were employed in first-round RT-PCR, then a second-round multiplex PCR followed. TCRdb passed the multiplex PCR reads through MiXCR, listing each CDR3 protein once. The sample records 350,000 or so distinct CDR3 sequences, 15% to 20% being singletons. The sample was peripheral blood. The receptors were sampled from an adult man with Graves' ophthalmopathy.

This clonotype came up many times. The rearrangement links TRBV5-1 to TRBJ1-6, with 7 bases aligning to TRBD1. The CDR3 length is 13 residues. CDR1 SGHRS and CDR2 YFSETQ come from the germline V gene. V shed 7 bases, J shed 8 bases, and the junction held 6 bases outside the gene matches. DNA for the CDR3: TGCGCCAGCCGCCGACAGGGAGATTCACCCCTCCACTTT. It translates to CASRRQGDSPLHF.

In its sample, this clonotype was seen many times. The CDR3 sequence is CATSTRQGTYNQPQHF. The CDR3, as DNA: TGTGCCACCTCTACCCGACAGGGGACTTATAATCAGCCCCAGCATTTT. The V call is TRBV6-2 or TRBV6-3, the J call TRBJ1-5; TRBD1 matches at 8 bases. V was clipped by 10 bases and J by 4 bases; unmatched bases: 15. CDR3 length: 16 residues. The germline CDR1 and CDR2 sequences are MNHEY and SVGEGT.

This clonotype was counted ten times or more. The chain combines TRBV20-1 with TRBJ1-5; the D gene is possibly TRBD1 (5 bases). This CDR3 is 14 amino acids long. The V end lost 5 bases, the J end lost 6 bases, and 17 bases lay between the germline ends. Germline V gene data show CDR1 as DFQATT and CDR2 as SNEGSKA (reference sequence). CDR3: CSAALREFGQPQHF. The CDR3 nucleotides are TGCAGTGCTGCGCTCAGGGAGTTCGGTCAGCCCCAGCATTTT.

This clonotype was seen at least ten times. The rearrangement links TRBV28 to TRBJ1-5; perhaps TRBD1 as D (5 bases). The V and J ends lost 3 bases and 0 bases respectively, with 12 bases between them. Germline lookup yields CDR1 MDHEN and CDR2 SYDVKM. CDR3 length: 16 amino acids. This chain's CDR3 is CASSFFSGGSNQPQHF. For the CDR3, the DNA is TGTGCCAGCAGTTTCTTTTCCGGGGGTAGCAATCAGCCCCAGCATTTT.

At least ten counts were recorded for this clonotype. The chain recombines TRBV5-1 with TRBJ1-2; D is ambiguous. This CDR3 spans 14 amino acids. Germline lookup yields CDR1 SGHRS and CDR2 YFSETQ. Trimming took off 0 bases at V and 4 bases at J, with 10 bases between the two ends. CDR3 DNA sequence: TGCGCCAGCAGCTTGGTCACGGGTGGCTATGGCTACACCTTC. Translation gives CASSLVTGGYGYTF.

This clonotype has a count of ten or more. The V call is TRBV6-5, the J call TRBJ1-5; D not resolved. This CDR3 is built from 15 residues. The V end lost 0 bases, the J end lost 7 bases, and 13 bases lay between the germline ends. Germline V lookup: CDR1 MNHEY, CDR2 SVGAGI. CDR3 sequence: CASSYSKAGHQPQHF. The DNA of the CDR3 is TGTGCCAGCAGTTACTCGAAGGCCGGGCACCAGCCCCAGCATTTT.

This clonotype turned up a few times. For the CDR3, the DNA is TGTGCCAGCAGTTTGGACCAGGTACTCTACGAGCAGTACTTC. Translating gives CASSLDQVLYEQYF. This chain uses TRBV6-5 with TRBJ2-7; D is ambiguous. The germline V gene has CDR1 MNHEY and CDR2 SVGAGI. The CDR3 has 14 residues. V lost 4 bases to trimming and J lost 3 bases, with 13 bases between them.

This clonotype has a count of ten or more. The CDR3 spells CASSYSVSNTEAFF. CDR3 bases: TGTGCCAGCAGTTACTCGGTCTCGAACACTGAAGCTTTCTTT. The gene calls are TRBV6-5 and TRBJ1-1, with D uncertain. There are 14 residues in the CDR3. Between the trimmed V and J ends, which lost 0 bases and 1 base, there was a span of 6 bases. The germline CDR1 and CDR2 sequences are MNHEY and SVGAGI.